The clone carrying this T cell receptor (beta chain) is a singleton in its sample. Its antigen is unknown. The germline gives CDR1 MDHEN, CDR2 SYDVKM. The CDR3 loop spans 15 amino acids. V was trimmed by 6 bases and J by 1 base, leaving 15 bases between them. The repertoire was sequenced with immunoSEQ multiplex PCR; TCRdb's copy has only in-frame clones and lacks some. The table has about 120,000 clones, approximately 83% seen once; the top ten hold roughly 4%. This sample stems from a study of T cell responses to AZD1222 COVID-19 vaccine. Study-level findings and limits: Repertoire sampling occurred only after the peak T cell response. A rise in Spike-specific TCR breadth and depth followed two AZD1222 doses.

This chain links TRBV28 with TRBJ1-1, with a weak D call TRBD1 (5 bases). The material was peripheral blood, obtained on day 0 of MenACWY control vaccination. This receptor was obtained from an adult in good health. CDR3 sequence (DNA): TGTGCCAGCAGGGAACCGGGACGCAAGAACACTGAAGCTTTCTTT. It specifies CASREPGRKNTEAFF. The full variable domain, with the rest looked up from reference TRBV28 and TRBJ1-1, is DVKVTQSSRYLVKRTGEKVFLECVQDMDHENMFWYRQDPGLGLRLIYFSYDVKMKEKGDIPEGYSVSREKKERFSLILESASTNQTSMYLCASREPGRKNTEAFFGQGTRLTVV.